This entry lists 17 T cell receptor beta chains sequenced from one sample in a study of identical twins. One entry per CDR3 protein, called by TCRdb with MiXCR from the 5' RACE reads. Here the sample spans about 300,000 distinct CDR3 sequences, around an eighth being singletons. The same data also contributed to another study, on yellow fever vaccine responses in identical twins.

Sequencing used CD8+ T cells sorted from blood. Receptors originate from a woman younger than 30 in good health.

The chain is built from TRBV27 and TRBJ2-2, with D tentatively TRBD1 (5 bases). Trimming stripped 2 bases from V and 5 bases from J, with 9 bases between. CDR3 length: 14 residues. CDR1 is MNHEY and CDR2 is SMNVEV in the germline V gene (reference sequence). CDR3 region: CASSLVRETGELFF. The CDR3 region has the DNA TGTGCCAGCAGTTTAGTCAGGGAAACCGGGGAGCTGTTTTTT.

The table lists this clonotype with many counts. The chain couples TRBV6-4 to TRBJ2-6; the match to TRBD2 covers 9 bases. The ends lost 0 bases at V and 0 bases at J; junction bases unmatched: 3. Germline CDR1 is MRHNA and CDR2 is SNTAGT. The CDR3 is 18 amino acids. CDR3 region: CASSDSSGGSSGANVLTF. As DNA, the CDR3 is TGTGCCAGCAGTGACTCTAGCGGGGGAAGCTCTGGGGCCAACGTCCTGACTTTC.

This clonotype was seen more than once but under ten times. The chain recombines TRBV9 with TRBJ2-3, with 15 bases identical to TRBD2. J lost 5 bases, V lost 5 bases, and 3 bases had no gene match. This CDR3 spans 15 amino acids. The germline CDR1 and CDR2 sequences are SGDLS and YYNGEE. This chain's CDR3 is CASSGLAGGVDTQYF. CDR3 nucleotides: TGTGCCAGCAGTGGACTAGCGGGGGGGGTAGATACGCAGTATTTT.

The chain carries TRBV15 and TRBJ2-7; D not certain. The CDR3 extends over 13 amino acids. Germline V CDR1 and CDR2: LNHNV, YYDKDF (reference sequence). V lost 5 bases, J lost 2 bases, and 10 bases lay in between. The CDR3 spells CATSYDRTYEQYF. For the CDR3, the DNA is TGTGCCACCAGCTACGACCGTACCTACGAGCAGTACTTC.

The chain carries TRBV7-6 and TRBJ2-3, with TRBD2 matching over 8 bases. The CDR3 length is 16 residues. The V gene's germline CDR1 is SGHVS and CDR2 FNYEAQ. With 5 bases clipped from V and 2 bases from J, the junction kept 9 bases outside the gene matches. The CDR3 reads CASSVLAGTSTDTQYF. The CDR3 DNA reads TGTGCCAGCAGCGTCTTAGCGGGAACCTCCACAGATACGCAGTATTTT.

A few counts support this clonotype. The rearrangement joins TRBV6-1 to TRBJ1-5; D uncertain. With 1 base removed from V and 6 bases from J, the gap between germline ends came to 10 bases. The CDR3 loop spans 14 amino acids. The germline CDR1 and CDR2 sequences are MNHNS and SASEGT. DNA for the CDR3: TGTGCCAGCAGTGAAGACCCACCTACTCAGCCCCAGCATTTT. Amino acid sequence: CASSEDPPTQPQHF.

This clonotype was recorded many times. The V gene is TRBV5-1, the J gene TRBJ1-1, with D perhaps matching TRBD1 (6 bases). V was pared by 2 bases and J by 1 base, with 18 bases between. CDR3 size: 17 residues. Germline V gives CDR1 SGHRS, CDR2 YFSETQ. CDR3 in DNA: TGCGCCAGCAGCTTCAGGGGCGGAAGTTTGGCGAACACTGAAGCTTTCTTT. This translates into CASSFRGGSLANTEAFF. The full variable domain, completed using reference TRBV5-1 and TRBJ1-1, is KAGVTQTPRYLIKTRGQQVTLSCSPISGHRSVSWYQQTPGQGLQFLFEYFSETQRNKGNFPGRFSGRQFSNSRSEMNVSTLELGDSALYLCASSFRGGSLANTEAFFGQGTRLTVV.

This clonotype was recorded at least ten times. The CDR3 nucleotides read TGTGCCACCAGCAGAGAAGAAGGAGGGGGAGAGACCCAGTACTTC. It yields the protein CATSREEGGGETQYF. J is TRBJ2-5 and V is TRBV15, with D perhaps matching TRBD1 or TRBD2 (6 bases each). Germline V gene lookup returns CDR1 LNHNV and CDR2 YYDKDF (reference sequence). There are 15 residues in the CDR3. Between the trimmed V and J ends, which lost 0 bases and 4 bases, there was a span of 12 bases.

This clonotype occurred many times. The chain joins TRBV12-3 or TRBV12-4 to TRBJ2-7, with D hard to call. V gave up 3 bases and J gave up 2 bases, with 14 bases separating them. This CDR3 has 15 residues. The chain's CDR3 is CASSFQGSIPYEQYF. CDR3 DNA: TGTGCCAGCAGTTTCCAAGGGTCAATCCCCTACGAGCAGTACTTC.

A few counts support this clonotype. V is TRBV7-9 and J is TRBJ2-7, with 9 bases lining up with TRBD1. The ends lost 4 bases at V and 5 bases at J; junction bases unmatched: 6. Germline V CDR1 and CDR2: SEHNR, FQNEAQ (reference sequence). The CDR3 consists of 14 residues. The CDR3 region is CASSSGQGFHEQYV. The CDR3, as DNA: TGTGCCAGCAGCTCCGGACAGGGGTTCCACGAGCAGTACGTC.

This clonotype was seen only a few times. The chain links TRBV27 to TRBJ2-7; possibly TRBD1 or TRBD2 for D (5 bases each). In germline, CDR1 is MNHEY, CDR2 SMNVEV (reference sequence). This CDR3 comprises 13 residues. V lost 4 bases, J lost 4 bases, and 11 bases lay in between. This chain's CDR3 is CASSWGPGYEQYF. The CDR3, as DNA: TGTGCCAGCAGTTGGGGCCCGGGGTACGAGCAGTACTTC.

This clonotype was seen a handful of times. V gene TRBV20-1 combines with J gene TRBJ2-3; 13 positions agree with TRBD2. The junction had 5 bases not matched to a gene; V was cut back by 1 base and J by 4 bases. Germline V gene sequence: CDR1 DFQATT, CDR2 SNEGSKA (reference sequence). The CDR3 runs 16 residues. The CDR3 sequence: CSARGRGLAGPDTQYF. The CDR3 DNA sequence: TGCAGTGCTAGAGGGAGGGGACTAGCGGGGCCAGATACGCAGTATTTT.

This clonotype occurred a few times. V gene TRBV25-1 combines with J gene TRBJ2-4, with TRBD1 identical over 8 bases. V dropped 4 bases and J dropped 1; count of bases not matched to a gene: 0. This CDR3 is built from 14 residues. Germline V lookup: CDR1 MGHDK, CDR2 SYGVNS. In DNA form, the CDR3 reads TGTGCCAGCAGTGGACAGGGGGCCAAAAACATTCAGTACTTC. Translated: CASSGQGAKNIQYF. Looking up the rest from reference TRBV25-1 and TRBJ2-4 gives the full variable domain: EADIYQTPRYLVIGTGKKITLECSQTMGHDKMYWYQQDPGMELHLIHYSYGVNSTEKGDLSSESTVSRIRTEHFPLTLESARPSHTSQYLCASSGQGAKNIQYFGAGTRLSVL.

This clonotype was observed a single time. This may be a read error, as it is one base from a much larger clone. The gene calls are TRBV12-3 or TRBV12-4 and TRBJ2-3; TRBD2 matches 13 bases. The trim removed 10 bases at V and 4 bases at J, leaving 11 bases unmatched. The length of the CDR3 is 16 residues. The CDR3: CANLPGLAGPADTQYF. The CDR3 region has the DNA TGTGCCAACTTGCCGGGACTAGCGGGACCTGCAGATACGCAGTATTTT.

This chain links TRBV7-6 with TRBJ2-7, with no clear D. The CDR3 is 13 residues long. V was trimmed by 1 base and J by 4 bases, leaving 8 bases between them. Per the germline V gene, CDR1 is SGHVS and CDR2 is FNYEAQ. Here the CDR3 DNA reads TGTGCCAGCAGCTTAGAGCGAAAATACGAGCAGTACTTC. Translated, it gives CASSLERKYEQYF.

This clonotype was seen a handful of times. The CDR3 reads CSASLYRDTEETQYF. DNA for the CDR3: TGCAGTGCTAGCCTTTACCGGGACACCGAAGAGACCCAGTACTTC. This chain links TRBV20-1 with TRBJ2-5, with D perhaps TRBD1 (6 bases). V dropped 3 bases and J dropped 3 bases, with 17 bases sitting between them. CDR3 length equals 15 residues. The germline V gene encodes CDR1 DFQATT and CDR2 SNEGSKA (reference sequence).

The chain recombines TRBV5-6 with TRBJ2-6; TRBD2 might be the D (5 bases). The V end lost 2 bases, the J end lost 0 bases, and 6 bases lay between the germline ends. The CDR3 is made up of 15 amino acids. Germline CDR1 reads SGHDT; CDR2 reads YYEEEE. CDR3 sequence reads: CASSFTSSGANVLTF. CDR3 in DNA: TGTGCCAGCAGCTTTACTAGCTCTGGGGCCAACGTCCTGACTTTC.